This T cell receptor beta chain originates from a study of T cells in Graves' hyperthyroidism and ophthalmopathy. CDR3 length: 13 residues. Germline V lookup: CDR1 MNHEY, CDR2 SVGEGT. V was shortened by 1 base and J by 3 bases, with 5 bases between the two germline ends. There are a few counts of this clonotype. Regions amplified from RNA transcripts were the TCR beta CDR3 regions. First-round RT-PCR with HTBI primers amplified the TCR CDR3 region. TCRdb processed the multiplex PCR reads anew with MiXCR; each CDR3 protein has one entry. Of approximately 500,000 distinct CDR3 sequences listed, 35% to 55% are singletons.

The genes are TRBV6-2 or TRBV6-3 and TRBJ2-3; no reliable D call. This receptor was taken from a woman aged 18-30 years with Graves' hyperthyroidism. Sequenced material: peripheral blood or thyroid tissue (not recorded which). This CDR3 is CASSYFLTDTQYF. The CDR3, as DNA: TGTGCCAGCAGTTACTTTTTGACAGATACGCAGTATTTT.